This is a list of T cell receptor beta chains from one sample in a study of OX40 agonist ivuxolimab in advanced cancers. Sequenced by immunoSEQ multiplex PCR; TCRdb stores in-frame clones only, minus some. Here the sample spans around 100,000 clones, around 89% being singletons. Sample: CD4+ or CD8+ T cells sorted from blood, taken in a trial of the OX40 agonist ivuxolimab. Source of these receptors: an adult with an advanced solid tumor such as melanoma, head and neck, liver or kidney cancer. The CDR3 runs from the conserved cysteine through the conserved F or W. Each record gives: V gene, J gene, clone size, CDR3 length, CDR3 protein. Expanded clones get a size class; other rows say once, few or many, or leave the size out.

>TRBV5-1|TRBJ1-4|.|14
CASSLALAGEKLFF
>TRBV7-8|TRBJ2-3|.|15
CASSPRLGEADTQYF
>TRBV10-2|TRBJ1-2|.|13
CASTEQGLHGYTF
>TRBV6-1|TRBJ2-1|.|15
CASSATGGYYNEQFF
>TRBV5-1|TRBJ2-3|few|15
CASSADWGASDTQYF
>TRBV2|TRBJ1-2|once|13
CASRGQGEVGYTF
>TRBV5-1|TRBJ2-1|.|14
CASSLTGSQDEQFF
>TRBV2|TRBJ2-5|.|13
CASRVMGRETQYF
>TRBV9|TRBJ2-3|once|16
CASSARQGTSTDTQYF
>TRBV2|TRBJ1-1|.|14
CASSAWDVRTEAFF
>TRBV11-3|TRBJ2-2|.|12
CASSNELRELFF
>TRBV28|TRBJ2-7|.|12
CASSGGPYEQYF
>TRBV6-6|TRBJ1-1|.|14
CASSSGYFDTEAFF
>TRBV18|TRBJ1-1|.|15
CASSARQGQTGGAFF
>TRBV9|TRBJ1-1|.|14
CASSVNDRNTEAFF
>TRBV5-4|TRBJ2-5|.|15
CASSLGGRQGETQYF
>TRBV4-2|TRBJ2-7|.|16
CASSHEALAGDYEQYF
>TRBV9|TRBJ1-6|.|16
CASSPFGLPGNSPLHF
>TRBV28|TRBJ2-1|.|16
CASSLVTSGRGDEQFF
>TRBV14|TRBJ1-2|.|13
CASSQVAYYGYTF
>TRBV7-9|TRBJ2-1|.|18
CASSPFWRPGQGVGKQFF
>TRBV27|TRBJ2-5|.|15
CASREFWGALETQYF
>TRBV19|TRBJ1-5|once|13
CASNDRGLQPQHF
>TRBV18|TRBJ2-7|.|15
CASSPKGGSSYEQYF
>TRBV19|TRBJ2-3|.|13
CASRPGVTDTQYF
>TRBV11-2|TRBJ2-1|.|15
CASSLGASSYNEQFF
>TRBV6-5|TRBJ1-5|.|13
CASSYTSNQPQHF
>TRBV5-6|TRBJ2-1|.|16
CASRDTSGSSYNEQFF
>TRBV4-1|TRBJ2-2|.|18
CASSQDWRDRTSGGELFF
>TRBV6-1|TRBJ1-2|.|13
CASSTDRGRGYTF
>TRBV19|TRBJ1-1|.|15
CASSPAGGANTEAFF
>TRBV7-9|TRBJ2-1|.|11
CASSSGNEQFF
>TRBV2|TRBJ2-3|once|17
CASSRETSGVGTDTQYF
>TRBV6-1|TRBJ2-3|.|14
CASSAGASKDTQYF
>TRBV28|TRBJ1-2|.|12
CASSNGLDGYTF
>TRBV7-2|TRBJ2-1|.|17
CASRLPEGLSSYNEQFF
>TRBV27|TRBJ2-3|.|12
CASSFGRGPQYF
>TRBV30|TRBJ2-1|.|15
CAWSVRRGRPDEQFF
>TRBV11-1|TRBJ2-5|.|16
CASSLVFSAKQETQYF
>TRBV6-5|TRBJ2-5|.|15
CASTRTAGSFGTQYF
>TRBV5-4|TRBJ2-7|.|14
CASSSYWGPYEQYF
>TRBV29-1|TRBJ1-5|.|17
CSVPTGSGSGRDQPQHF
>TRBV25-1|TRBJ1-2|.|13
CASSDGISYGYTF
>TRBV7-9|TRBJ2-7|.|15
CASSGRAAGTYEQYF
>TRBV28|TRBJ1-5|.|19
CASSVIKIRDRVGNQPQHF
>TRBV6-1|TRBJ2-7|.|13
CASSEYGNYEQYF
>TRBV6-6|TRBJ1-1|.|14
CASSYFSGVGEAFF
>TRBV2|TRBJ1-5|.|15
CASSHGDRGNQPQHF
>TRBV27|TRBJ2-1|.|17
CASRPPAGTPGMNEQFF
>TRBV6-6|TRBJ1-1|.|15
CASSYPYGGETEAFF
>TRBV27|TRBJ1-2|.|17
CASSLTGQRPDNYGYTF
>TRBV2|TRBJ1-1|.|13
CASRTSMNTEAFF
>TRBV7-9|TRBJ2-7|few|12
CASSLVPYEQYF
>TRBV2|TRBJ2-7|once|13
CASTRENGYEQYF
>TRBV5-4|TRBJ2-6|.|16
CASSLDGGPGANVLTF